The 26 T cell receptor beta chains listed next were all sequenced from one sample in a study of blood T cells in healthy people across ages. Primed by a sample-barcoded 5' primer and a J-beta primer mix, a second PCR proceeded for 7 to 11 cycles. TCRdb reanalysed the 5' RACE reads using MiXCR and keeps one entry per CDR3 protein. The table records under 1,000,000 distinct CDR3 sequences, around half of them present only once. Source material: blood. The receptors were gathered from a man older than 75 in good health.

Worth noting for this clonotype: This may arise from a read error, as a much more abundant clone is one base away. The chain recombines TRBV4-1 with TRBJ2-7; the D gene is possibly TRBD1 (6 bases). The V and J ends lost 2 bases and 2 bases respectively, with 7 bases between them. CDR1 and CDR2 from the germline V gene are MGHRA and YSYEKL. CDR3 length: 13 residues. The CDR3 loop reads CASSQRTAYEQYF. The CDR3 DNA follows: TGCGCCAGCAGCCAACGGACAGCCTACGAGCAGTACTTC.

This clonotype has ten or more counts. The chain links TRBV12-3 or TRBV12-4 to TRBJ1-6; D is ambiguous. This CDR3 has 14 residues. Trimming took 4 bases from V and 7 from J, leaving 11 bases between them. Written as DNA, the CDR3 is TGTGCCAGCAGTTCCGACATTCTGAATTCACCCCTCCACTTT. It yields the protein CASSSDILNSPLHF.

This chain joins TRBV11-2 and TRBJ2-1, with 7 bases aligning to TRBD2. The J segment lost 12 bases and the V segment lost 2 bases, leaving 16 bases of the junction unmatched. The CDR3 sequence is 16 residues long. Per the germline V gene, CDR1 is SGHAT and CDR2 is FQNNGV. The CDR3 protein is CASSLRWLAEGHGQFF. CDR3 DNA: TGTGCCAGCAGCTTAAGGTGGCTAGCGGAGGGGCACGGGCAGTTCTTC.

J is TRBJ2-1 and V is TRBV20-1; no clear D. The CDR3 contains 15 residues. Germline V CDR1 and CDR2: DFQATT, SNEGSKA (reference sequence). Trimming shortened V by 0 bases and J by 6 bases, and 15 bases separated the two germline ends. This CDR3 is CSARDLAPVSNEQFF. DNA for the CDR3: TGCAGTGCTAGAGATCTGGCCCCAGTGAGCAATGAGCAGTTCTTC.

The chain carries TRBV30 and TRBJ1-2; no firm D call. CDR3 length: 13 residues. Germline-derived CDR1 and CDR2 are GTSNPN and SVGIG (reference sequence). Trimming removed 0 bases from V and 3 bases from J, with 8 bases in between. The CDR3 DNA reads as TGTGCCTGGAGTGTATCCCCCCACTATGGCTACACCTTC. It codes for CAWSVSPHYGYTF.

The V call is TRBV9, the J call TRBJ2-7; a possible D gene is TRBD1 (5 bases). V dropped 0 bases and J dropped 5 bases, with 12 bases sitting between them. Germline assignment: CDR1 SGDLS and CDR2 YYNGEE. This CDR3 has 14 amino acids. CDR3 in DNA: TGTGCCAGCAGCGTAGGACAGATGGTCCACGAGCAGTACTTC. Translation gives CASSVGQMVHEQYF.

In this sample, this clonotype turned up a few times. The rearrangement uses TRBV4-3 and TRBJ1-4, with D unresolved. The CDR3 sequence is 14 residues long. Deletions cut 0 bases from V and 5 bases from J, with 7 bases between. Germline loops: CDR1 LGHNA, CDR2 YSLEER. CDR3 protein: CASSQEIGNEKLFF. The CDR3 region has the DNA TGCGCCAGCAGCCAAGAGATCGGGAATGAAAAACTGTTTTTT.

This clonotype was counted a few times. The V and J genes are TRBV27 and TRBJ2-7; D call uncertain. V was shortened by 6 bases and J by 7 bases, with 22 bases between the two germline ends. Germline V gene sequence: CDR1 MNHEY, CDR2 SMNVEV (reference sequence). This CDR3 region has 15 residues. DNA for the CDR3: TGTGCCAGCAGCCCCTTTCCTCCCGAGAATGGGGAGCAGTACTTC. Protein product: CASSPFPPENGEQYF.

This chain connects TRBV6-6 to TRBJ2-1, with 13 bases lining up with TRBD2. Germline trimming cut 6 bases from V and 5 bases from J; bases unmatched to any gene: 7. This CDR3 contains 16 residues. Germline assignment: CDR1 MNHNY and CDR2 SVGAGI (reference sequence). The CDR3 DNA follows: TGTGCCAGCAGGTCGGGGGGGACTAGCGGGGACAATGAGCAGTTCTTC. It codes for CASRSGGTSGDNEQFF.

The rearrangement uses TRBV3-1 and TRBJ1-6; D call uncertain. V was clipped by 5 bases and J by 5 bases, with 10 bases between them. Germline values: CDR1 LGHDT, CDR2 YNNKEL (reference sequence). The CDR3 has 14 residues. The CDR3: CASSVRTDNSPLHF. The CDR3 bases are TGTGCCAGCAGCGTCAGGACCGATAATTCACCCCTCCACTTT.

The chain uses TRBV28 and TRBJ1-4; D is possibly TRBD1 (6 bases). The CDR3 length is 13 residues. The V and J ends lost 8 bases and 8 bases respectively, with 15 bases between them. Germline CDR1 is MDHEN and CDR2 is SYDVKM. Here the CDR3 DNA reads TGTGCCAGCCAGCGGCAGGGGAGGGAAAAACTGTTTTTT. It is translated as CASQRQGREKLFF.

The genes are TRBV6-2 or TRBV6-3 and TRBJ1-5; 7 nucleotides line up with TRBD1. Losses at the gene ends were 2 bases for V and 7 bases for J; bases not matched to a gene: 8. Germline V gene data show CDR1 as MNHEY and CDR2 as SVGEGT. This CDR3 contains 15 residues. CDR3 in amino acids: CASSYLDRALQPQHF. CDR3 nucleotide sequence: TGTGCCAGCAGTTACCTCGACAGGGCCCTGCAGCCCCAGCATTTT.

This clonotype was counted between two and nine times. The rearrangement joins TRBV7-6 to TRBJ2-5, with a possible D match to TRBD1 (7 bases). The CDR3 has 17 amino acids. Per germline, CDR1 SGHVS and CDR2 FNYEAQ. The V end was cut by 2 bases, the J end by 5 bases, with 21 bases between. The CDR3 spells CASSLSFGGTALETQYF. CDR3 sequence (DNA): TGTGCCAGCAGCTTAAGTTTTGGGGGGACAGCCCTCGAGACCCAGTACTTC.

This chain links TRBV5-1 with TRBJ2-1; 7 nucleotides line up with TRBD2. The CDR3 has 17 residues. The trim removed 2 bases at V and 1 base at J, leaving 9 bases unmatched. Germline assignment: CDR1 SGHRS and CDR2 YFSETQ. CDR3 sequence reads: CASSLETGGRSYNEQFF. In DNA, the CDR3 is TGCGCCAGCAGCTTAGAAACGGGAGGTCGGTCCTACAATGAGCAGTTCTTC.

On this clonotype itself: A single base separates this from a much larger clone, so it may be a read error. The V call is TRBV12-3 or TRBV12-4, the J call TRBJ2-1; the D is unclear. Gene TRBJ2-7 matches the end of the DNA better, so the J call may be wrong. The CDR3 is made up of 12 amino acids. The DNA of the CDR3 is TGTGCCAGCAGGCGGACCTACAATGAGCAGTACTTC. As protein: CASRRTYNEQYF.

The chain is built from TRBV20-1 and TRBJ1-2; weak D call: TRBD1 (6 bases). Germline CDR1 and CDR2: DFQATT and SNEGSKA (reference sequence). The CDR3 consists of 12 residues. V was pared by 5 bases and J by 8 bases, with 15 bases between. The CDR3 loop is CSAPDRTAGYTF. The CDR3 region has the DNA TGCAGTGCTCCCGACAGGACAGCAGGCTACACCTTC.

V gene TRBV5-1 combines with J gene TRBJ2-5; 9 bases line up with TRBD2. The CDR3 is made up of 15 amino acids. Trimming at V came to 1 base and at J to 2 bases, leaving 3 bases not matched to a gene. Germline values: CDR1 SGHRS, CDR2 YFSETQ. CDR3 region: CASSLLGLAQETQYF. Here the CDR3 DNA reads TGCGCCAGCAGCTTGCTGGGACTAGCACAAGAGACCCAGTACTTC.

The chain recombines TRBV28 with TRBJ2-1, with D hard to call. Germline V lookup: CDR1 MDHEN, CDR2 SYDVKM. Between the trimmed V and J ends, which lost 6 bases and 2 bases, there was a span of 5 bases. The CDR3 has 12 amino acids. The DNA for the CDR3 is TGTGCCAGCAGACCAACCTACAATGAGCAGTTCTTC. Encoded protein: CASRPTYNEQFF.

V usage is TRBV6-2 or TRBV6-3 and J usage is TRBJ2-1, with D possibly matching TRBD2 (6 bases). Trimming stripped 6 bases from V and 8 bases from J, with 17 bases between. This CDR3 has 14 amino acids. Germline CDR1 reads MNHEY; CDR2 reads SVGEGT. The CDR3 loop reads CASRSVRGWDEQFF. The DNA for the CDR3 is TGTGCCAGCAGGTCTGTGCGGGGTTGGGATGAGCAGTTCTTC.

This clonotype appeared a few times. The chain is built from TRBV20-1 and TRBJ2-4; maybe TRBD1 (5 bases). V was clipped by 3 bases and J by 6 bases, with 18 bases between them. The CDR3 sequence is 15 residues long. The germline V gene has CDR1 DFQATT and CDR2 SNEGSKA (reference sequence). CDR3 DNA: TGCAGTGCTAGTCAGGGCGCAGTACCCCGAAACATTCAGTACTTC. This gives the protein CSASQGAVPRNIQYF.

V usage is TRBV20-1 and J usage is TRBJ2-4; maybe TRBD1 (5 bases). This CDR3 contains 13 residues. V was shortened by 0 bases and J by 6 bases, with 9 bases between the two germline ends. The germline V gene has CDR1 DFQATT and CDR2 SNEGSKA (reference sequence). As DNA, the CDR3 is TGCAGTGCTAGAGATCAGGGTACAAACATTCAGTACTTC. It translates to CSARDQGTNIQYF.

As concerns this clonotype: Mismatch with germline at one junction end may stem from a read error. This sequence joins TRBV7-2 and TRBJ2-7, with D maybe TRBD1 (5 bases). Germline-derived CDR1 and CDR2 are SGHTA and FQGNSA. This CDR3 has 14 residues. The DNA for the CDR3 is TGTGCCAGCAGCGTAGCAGGCAGGGTGAACGAGCAGTACTTC. Protein sequence: CASSVAGRVNEQYF.

The V gene is TRBV2, the J gene TRBJ1-2; 11 bases are a match to TRBD1. V lost 3 bases, J lost 5 bases, and 2 bases stayed unmatched. The V gene's germline CDR1 is SNHLY and CDR2 FYNNEI. This CDR3 is built from 14 residues. CDR3 DNA: TGTGCCAGCAGTGAGGACAGGGGGCGGTATGGCTACACCTTC. Encoded protein: CASSEDRGRYGYTF.

This clonotype was seen many times. V and J are TRBV15 and TRBJ2-3; 7 bases are shared with TRBD1. V lost 4 bases to trimming and J lost 1 base; unmatched junction nucleotides: 5. Germline assignment: CDR1 LNHNV and CDR2 YYDKDF (reference sequence). This CDR3 is built from 15 residues. In DNA form, the CDR3 reads TGTGCCACCAGCATCCGGGACAGAGGCACAGATACGCAGTATTTT. Protein: CATSIRDRGTDTQYF.

The V and J genes are TRBV7-9 and TRBJ2-1; possibly TRBD2 for D (5 bases). Germline lookup yields CDR1 SEHNR and CDR2 FQNEAQ (reference sequence). The CDR3 length is 17 residues. Trimming stripped 4 bases from V and 4 bases from J, with 20 bases between. This chain's CDR3 is CASSSSPGRSEYNEQFF. The CDR3 DNA follows: TGTGCCAGCAGCTCTAGCCCTGGACGGAGCGAATACAATGAGCAGTTCTTC.

The genes are TRBV29-1 and TRBJ2-3, with 7 bases identical to TRBD1. The CDR3 spans 14 residues. CDR1 is SQVTM, CDR2 ANQGSEA, per germline. J was trimmed by 6 bases and V by 4 bases; bases with no gene match: 10. The CDR3 region has the DNA TGCAGCGTTGTTCTGGGACAGCCGGGGGATACGCAGTATTTT. Encoded protein: CSVVLGQPGDTQYF.